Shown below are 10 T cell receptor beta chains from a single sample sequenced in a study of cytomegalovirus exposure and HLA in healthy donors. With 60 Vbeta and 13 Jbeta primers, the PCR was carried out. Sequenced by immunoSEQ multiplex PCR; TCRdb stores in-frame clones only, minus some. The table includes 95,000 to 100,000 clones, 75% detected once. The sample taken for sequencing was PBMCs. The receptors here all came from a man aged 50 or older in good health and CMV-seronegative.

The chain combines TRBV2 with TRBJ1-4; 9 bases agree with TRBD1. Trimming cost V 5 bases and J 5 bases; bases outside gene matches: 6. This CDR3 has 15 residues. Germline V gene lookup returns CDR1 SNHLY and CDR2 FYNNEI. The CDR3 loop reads CASSWTGAKNEKLFF. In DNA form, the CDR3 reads TGTGCCAGCAGTTGGACAGGGGCGAAGAATGAAAAACTGTTTTTT.

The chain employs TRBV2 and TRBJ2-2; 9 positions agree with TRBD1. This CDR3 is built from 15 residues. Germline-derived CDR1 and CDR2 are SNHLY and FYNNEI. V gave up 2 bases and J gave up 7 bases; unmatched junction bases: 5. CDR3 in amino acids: CASSEPGQGNGELFF. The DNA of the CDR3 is TGTGCCAGCAGTGAACCGGGACAGGGAAACGGGGAGCTGTTTTTT.

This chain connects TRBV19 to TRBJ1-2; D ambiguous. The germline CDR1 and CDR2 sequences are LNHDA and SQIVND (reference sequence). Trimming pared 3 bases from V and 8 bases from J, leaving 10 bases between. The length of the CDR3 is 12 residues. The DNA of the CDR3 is TGTGCCAGTAGTATCCGAGGAGGAGGCTACACCTTC. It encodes CASSIRGGGYTF.

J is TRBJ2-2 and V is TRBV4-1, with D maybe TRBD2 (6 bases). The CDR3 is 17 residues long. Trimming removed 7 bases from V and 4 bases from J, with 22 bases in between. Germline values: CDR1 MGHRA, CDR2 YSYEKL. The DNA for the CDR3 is TGCGCCAGCACCAATCCATCTGGCGGGGCCTTCACCGGGGAGCTGTTTTTT. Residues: CASTNPSGGAFTGELFF.

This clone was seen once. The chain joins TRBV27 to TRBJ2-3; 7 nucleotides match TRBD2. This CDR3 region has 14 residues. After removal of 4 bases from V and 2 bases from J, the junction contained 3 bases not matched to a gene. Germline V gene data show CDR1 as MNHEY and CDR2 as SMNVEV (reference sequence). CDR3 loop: CASSSTSVTDTQYF. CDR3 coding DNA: TGTGCCAGCAGTTCTACTAGCGTCACAGATACGCAGTATTTT.

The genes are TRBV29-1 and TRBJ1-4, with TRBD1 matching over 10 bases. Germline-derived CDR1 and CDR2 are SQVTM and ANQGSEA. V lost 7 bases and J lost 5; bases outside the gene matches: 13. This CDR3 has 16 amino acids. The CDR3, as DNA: TGCAGCGCCAAAGGTGGGACAGGGGCCCCGAATGAAAAACTGTTTTTT. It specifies CSAKGGTGAPNEKLFF.

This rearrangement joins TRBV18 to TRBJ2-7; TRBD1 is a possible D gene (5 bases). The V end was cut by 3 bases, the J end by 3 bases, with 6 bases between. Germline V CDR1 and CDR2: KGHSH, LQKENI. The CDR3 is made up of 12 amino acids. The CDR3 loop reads CASSPDSYEQYF. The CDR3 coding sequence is TGTGCCAGCTCACCCGACAGCTACGAGCAGTACTTC.

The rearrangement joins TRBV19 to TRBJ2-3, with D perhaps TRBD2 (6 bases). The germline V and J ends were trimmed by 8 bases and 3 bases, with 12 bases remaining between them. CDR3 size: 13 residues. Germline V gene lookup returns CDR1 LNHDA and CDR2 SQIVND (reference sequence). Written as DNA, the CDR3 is TGTGCCAGTGAGGGCGGGGTGACAGATACGCAGTATTTT. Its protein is CASEGGVTDTQYF.

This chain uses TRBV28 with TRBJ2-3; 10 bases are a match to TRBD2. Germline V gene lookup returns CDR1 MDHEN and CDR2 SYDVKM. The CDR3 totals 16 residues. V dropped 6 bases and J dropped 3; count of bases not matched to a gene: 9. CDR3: CASSTPSGGGTDTQYF. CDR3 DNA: TGTGCCAGCAGCACTCCTAGCGGGGGAGGAACAGATACGCAGTATTTT.

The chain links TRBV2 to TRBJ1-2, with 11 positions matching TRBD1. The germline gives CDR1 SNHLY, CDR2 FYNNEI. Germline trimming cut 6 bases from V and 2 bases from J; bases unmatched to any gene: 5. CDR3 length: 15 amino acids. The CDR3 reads CASSEGQGVNYGYTF. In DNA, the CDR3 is TGTGCCAGCAGCGAGGGACAGGGGGTGAACTATGGCTACACCTTC.